A single sample gave rise to the 29 T cell receptor beta chains below, sequenced in a study of blood T cell repertoires in COVID-19. The repertoire was sequenced with immunoSEQ multiplex PCR; TCRdb's copy has only in-frame clones and lacks some. The data contain roughly 86,000 clones, roughly 80% of them singletons. The sequencing sample was made of peripheral blood. Receptors were obtained from a man in his 60s with acute or convalescent COVID-19.

The rearrangement links TRBV28 to TRBJ1-2; no clear D gene. Germline loops: CDR1 MDHEN, CDR2 SYDVKM. This CDR3 region has 15 residues. V lost 3 bases to trimming and J lost 4 bases, with 15 bases between them. The chain's CDR3 is CASSFFRTASYGYTF. CDR3 bases: TGTGCCAGCAGTTTTTTCCGAACTGCATCCTATGGCTACACCTTC.

The V gene is TRBV10-3, the J gene TRBJ1-6, with 7 nucleotides matching TRBD1. V gave up 5 bases and J gave up 4 bases; unmatched junction bases: 5. CDR3 size: 15 residues. Germline V CDR1 and CDR2: ENHRY, SYGVKD. Here the CDR3 reads CAISLAGQYNSPLHF. The CDR3 nucleotides read TGTGCCATCAGTCTGGCGGGACAGTATAATTCACCCCTCCACTTT.

V and J are TRBV29-1 and TRBJ1-1, with 9 bases that match TRBD1. V trimming: 7 bases; J trimming: 3 bases; junction bases outside the gene matches: 12. There are 15 residues in the CDR3. The germline V gene encodes CDR1 SQVTM and CDR2 ANQGSEA. CDR3 bases: TGCAGCGGGCACGGGACAGGGCGAGGGGACACTGAAGCTTTCTTT. This encodes CSGHGTGRGDTEAFF.

The gene calls are TRBV5-6 and TRBJ2-6; 8 bases line up with TRBD1. The CDR3 sequence is 17 residues long. The germline V gene encodes CDR1 SGHDT and CDR2 YYEEEE. V shed 2 bases, J shed 3 bases, and the junction held 7 bases outside the gene matches. The DNA of the CDR3 is TGTGCCAGCAGCTTAGGGACAGGTATAAGTGGGGCCAACGTCCTGACTTTC. This encodes CASSLGTGISGANVLTF.

A few counts support this clone. This CDR3 reads CASSLEGYQPQHF. Written as DNA, the CDR3 is TGTGCCAGCAGTTTGGAGGGCTATCAGCCCCAGCATTTT. The gene calls are TRBV12-3 or TRBV12-4 and TRBJ1-5, with D hard to call. The CDR3 contains 13 residues. The V and J ends lost 3 bases and 5 bases respectively, with 8 bases between them.

The CDR3 DNA reads TGTGCCAGCAGCTTAGAGGACAGGGGCGCCCTACGAGATACGCAGTATTTT. The encoded protein is CASSLEDRGALRDTQYF. This sequence joins TRBV7-9 and TRBJ2-3; TRBD1 agrees at 9 bases. The V gene end was trimmed by 1 base and the J gene end by 5 bases; junction bases not matched to a gene: 10. Germline lookup yields CDR1 SEHNR and CDR2 FQNEAQ (reference sequence). The CDR3 contains 17 residues. Filled out from reference TRBV7-9 and TRBJ2-3, the complete variable domain reads DTGVSQNPRHKITKRGQNVTFRCDPISEHNRLYWYRQTLGQGPEFLTYFQNEAQLEKSRLLSDRFSAERPKGSFSTLEIQRTEQGDSAMYLCASSLEDRGALRDTQYFGPGTRLTVL.

The chain joins TRBV30 to TRBJ2-5; 12 bases agree with TRBD1. CDR1 is GTSNPN and CDR2 is SVGIG in the germline V gene (reference sequence). The ends lost 5 bases at V and 5 bases at J; junction bases unmatched: 6. CDR3 length equals 14 residues. The CDR3 is CAWRDRGPGETQYF. The CDR3 nucleotides are TGTGCCTGGCGGGACAGGGGGCCCGGGGAGACCCAGTACTTC.

The chain links TRBV19 to TRBJ2-7, with TRBD1 matching over 10 bases. V was pared by 4 bases and J by 2 bases, with 2 bases of the junction left unmatched. CDR1 is LNHDA and CDR2 is SQIVND in the germline V gene (reference sequence). The CDR3 is made up of 14 amino acids. The CDR3 spells CASSRGQGPYEQYF. CDR3 nucleotide sequence: TGTGCCAGTAGTAGGGGACAGGGGCCCTACGAGCAGTACTTC.

The J gene is TRBJ1-2, the V gene TRBV30; D is perhaps TRBD1 (5 bases). The V end was cut by 5 bases, the J end by 3 bases, with 13 bases between. Looked up from germline, CDR1 is GTSNPN and CDR2 is SVGIG (reference sequence). The CDR3 runs 13 residues. DNA for the CDR3: TGTGCCTGGGGGCGACAGTTTGACTATGGCTACACCTTC. Its protein product is CAWGRQFDYGYTF. Supplemented by reference TRBV30 and TRBJ1-2, the full variable domain reads SQTIHQWPATLVQPVGSPLSLECTVEGTSNPNLYWYRQAAGRGLQLLFYSVGIGQISSEVPQNLSASRPQDRQFILSSKKLLLSDSGFYLCAWGRQFDYGYTFGSGTRLTVV.

J is TRBJ1-2 and V is TRBV25-1; 9 bases line up with TRBD1. The CDR3 sequence is 14 residues long. Germline V lookup: CDR1 MGHDK, CDR2 SYGVNS. The V segment lost 3 bases and the J segment 8 bases; nucleotides outside the gene matches: 7. The CDR3 DNA reads TGTGCCAGCAGTGATCTTCAGACAGGGGGAGGCTACACCTTC. This encodes CASSDLQTGGGYTF.

The chain has TRBV15 and TRBJ1-1; no firm D call. V dropped 6 bases and J dropped 0 bases, with 8 bases sitting between them. The germline gives CDR1 LNHNV, CDR2 YYDKDF (reference sequence). This CDR3 is built from 13 residues. CDR3 nucleotides: TGTGCCACCAGGGCAGTCATGAACACTGAAGCTTTCTTT. Its protein is CATRAVMNTEAFF.

The chain recombines TRBV11-3 with TRBJ2-2; no firm D call. CDR1 is SGHNT and CDR2 is YENEEA in the germline V gene. The length of the CDR3 is 12 residues. Deletions cut 2 bases from V and 6 bases from J, with 4 bases between. The CDR3: CASSLRAGELFF. DNA for the CDR3: TGTGCCAGCAGCTTACGCGCCGGGGAGCTGTTTTTT. Based on the CDR3 plus reference TRBV11-3 and TRBJ2-2, the full variable domain is EAGVVQSPRYKIIEKKQPVAFWCNPISGHNTLYWYLQNLGQGPELLIRYENEEAVDDSQLPKDRFSAERLKGVDSTLKIQPAELGDSAVYLCASSLRAGELFFGEGSRLTVL.

The rearrangement links TRBV11-2 to TRBJ2-5; D remains ambiguous. The V end was cut by 4 bases, the J end by 2 bases, with 11 bases between. CDR3 length: 14 amino acids. In germline, CDR1 is SGHAT, CDR2 FQNNGV. The chain's CDR3 is CASSSPWPQETQYF. As DNA, the CDR3 is TGTGCCAGCAGCTCGCCATGGCCTCAAGAGACCCAGTACTTC.

The chain couples TRBV2 to TRBJ2-5; 14 nucleotides align to TRBD2. V lost 6 bases to trimming and J lost 5 bases; unmatched junction nucleotides: 2. The CDR3 extends over 14 amino acids. CDR1 and CDR2 (germline): SNHLY, FYNNEI. The CDR3 DNA reads TGTGCCAGCAGGGGACTAGCGGGGGTTGAGACCCAGTACTTC. It codes for CASRGLAGVETQYF.

This chain connects TRBV6-5 to TRBJ1-1, with 7 bases fitting TRBD1. The CDR3 consists of 15 residues. The V segment lost 5 bases and the J segment 6 bases; nucleotides outside the gene matches: 12. Germline V CDR1 and CDR2: MNHEY, SVGAGI. The CDR3 is CASSTSLTGTAEAFF. Here the CDR3 DNA reads TGTGCCAGCAGTACCTCCTTGACAGGGACCGCTGAAGCTTTCTTT.

This clone was seen a single time. The genes are TRBV18 and TRBJ1-5; tentatively, D is TRBD1 (6 bases). Germline assignment: CDR1 KGHSH and CDR2 LQKENI. V was shortened by 3 bases and J by 6 bases, with 12 bases between the two germline ends. CDR3 length: 14 residues. The CDR3 protein is CASSPAGDAQPQHF. The CDR3 DNA is TGTGCCAGCTCACCCGCAGGGGACGCTCAGCCCCAGCATTTT. The full variable domain, with the rest looked up from reference TRBV18 and TRBJ1-5, is NAGVMQNPRHLVRRRGQEARLRCSPMKGHSHVYWYRQLPEEGLKFMVYLQKENIIDESGMPKERFSAEFPKEGPSILRIQQVVRGDSAAYFCASSPAGDAQPQHFGDGTRLSIL.

The V and J genes are TRBV11-1 and TRBJ1-4; 10 bases fit TRBD1. This CDR3 region has 15 residues. Looked up from germline, CDR1 is SGHAT and CDR2 is FQDESV (reference sequence). V lost 5 bases and J lost 7; bases outside the gene matches: 7. The CDR3 protein is CASSPGQGSFEKLFF. The CDR3 nucleotides are TGTGCCAGCAGCCCGGGACAGGGGTCCTTTGAAAAACTGTTTTTT.

Concerning this clone itself: Other nucleotide sequences in the sample specify the same CDR3. V usage is TRBV30 and J usage is TRBJ2-7; 9 bases align to TRBD1. This CDR3 spans 13 amino acids. The germline V gene encodes CDR1 GTSNPN and CDR2 SVGIG (reference sequence). The V and J ends lost 1 base and 4 bases, in that order; junction bases with no gene match: 2. This chain's CDR3 is CAWSAGQGYEQYF. In DNA form, the CDR3 reads TGTGCCTGGAGTGCGGGACAGGGTTACGAGCAGTACTTC.

The J gene is TRBJ1-4, the V gene TRBV19; TRBD1 might be the D (6 bases). CDR3 length: 16 residues. Trimming cost V 10 bases and J 4 bases, with 22 bases left between them. Germline V gives CDR1 LNHDA, CDR2 SQIVND (reference sequence). The CDR3 coding sequence is TGTGCCACCCAGACAGGATCTCCCGGTGGTAATGAAAAACTGTTTTTT. Protein sequence: CATQTGSPGGNEKLFF.

V usage is TRBV5-6 and J usage is TRBJ1-5, with D unclear. The V gene's germline CDR1 is SGHDT and CDR2 YYEEEE. The CDR3 runs to 13 residues. Trimming removed 2 bases at V and 5 bases at J, with 8 bases between. CDR3: CASSFQDYQPQHF. The CDR3 nucleotides are TGTGCCAGCAGCTTCCAGGATTATCAGCCCCAGCATTTT.

The rearrangement joins TRBV7-2 to TRBJ2-3; D gene unclear. Germline V CDR1 and CDR2: SGHTA, FQGNSA. CDR3 length: 17 residues. Trimming took 0 bases from V and 1 from J, leaving 14 bases between them. The CDR3: CASSLAVRSQGTDTQYF. The CDR3 DNA reads TGTGCCAGCAGCTTAGCCGTCAGGTCTCAGGGCACAGATACGCAGTATTTT.

The J gene is TRBJ2-3, the V gene TRBV25-1, with 10 bases aligning to TRBD2. From germline, CDR1 is MGHDK and CDR2 SYGVNS. The V and J ends lost 4 bases and 1 base, in that order; junction bases with no gene match: 8. The CDR3 loop spans 17 amino acids. The CDR3 coding sequence is TGTGCCAGCAGTGTGGGGTCCGGACTAGCGGGCACAGATACGCAGTATTTT. Protein product: CASSVGSGLAGTDTQYF.

J is TRBJ2-5 and V is TRBV4-2, with 13 nucleotides matching TRBD2. Germline trimming cut 4 bases from V and 1 base from J; bases unmatched to any gene: 12. The CDR3 consists of 19 residues. Germline V gives CDR1 LGHNA, CDR2 YNFKEQ. CDR3 sequence: CASSPRLAGGPRTQETQYF. In nucleotides, the CDR3 is TGTGCCAGCAGCCCGAGACTAGCGGGGGGACCCCGAACCCAAGAGACCCAGTACTTC.

The J gene is TRBJ1-2, the V gene TRBV5-4, with 9 bases lining up with TRBD1. The V gene's germline CDR1 is SGHNT and CDR2 YYREEE (reference sequence). The CDR3 length is 14 residues. V was clipped by 5 bases and J by 8 bases; unmatched bases: 10. CDR3 amino acids: CASRHDTGGDGYTF. CDR3 DNA sequence: TGTGCCAGCAGACACGACACAGGGGGCGACGGCTACACCTTC.

V gene TRBV19 combines with J gene TRBJ2-1; a weak D match, TRBD2 (6 bases). Germline-derived CDR1 and CDR2 are LNHDA and SQIVND (reference sequence). The CDR3 has 11 amino acids. V dropped 6 bases and J dropped 8 bases, with 8 bases sitting between them. CDR3 in amino acids: CASSAGHEQFF. In DNA, the CDR3 is TGTGCCAGTAGCGCGGGGCATGAGCAGTTCTTC. Supplemented by reference TRBV19 and TRBJ2-1, the full variable domain reads DGGITQSPKYLFRKEGQNVTLSCEQNLNHDAMYWYRQDPGQGLRLIYYSQIVNDFQKGDIAEGYSVSREKKESFPLTVTSAQKNPTAFYLCASSAGHEQFFGPGTRLTVL.

V usage is TRBV9 and J usage is TRBJ2-5; the match to TRBD2 covers 11 bases. This CDR3 contains 16 residues. CDR1 SGDLS and CDR2 YYNGEE come from the germline V gene. V lost 5 bases, J lost 1 base, and 7 bases stayed unmatched. This chain's CDR3 is CASSPGLAETQETQYF. The DNA of the CDR3 is TGTGCCAGCAGTCCGGGACTAGCGGAAACCCAAGAGACCCAGTACTTC.

Only a few counts were recorded for this clone. This sequence joins TRBV6-4 and TRBJ2-2, with 8 bases aligning to TRBD1. Trimming took 8 bases from V and 5 from J; bases not matched to a gene: 7. CDR1 MRHNA and CDR2 SNTAGT come from the germline V gene. The CDR3 is 14 residues long. CDR3: CASALQGGTGELFF. Written as DNA, the CDR3 is TGTGCCAGCGCCTTACAGGGGGGAACCGGGGAGCTGTTTTTT.

This chain connects TRBV7-3 to TRBJ2-3; a possible D gene is TRBD2 (6 bases). V lost 3 bases and J 3 bases, leaving 16 bases between the germline ends. The CDR3 runs 16 residues. The germline V gene has CDR1 SGHTA and CDR2 FQGTGA. This CDR3 is CASSLGLILGTDTQYF. Here the CDR3 DNA reads TGTGCCAGCAGCTTGGGACTGATTCTAGGTACAGATACGCAGTATTTT.

The chain has TRBV6-5 and TRBJ2-7, with 7 bases that match TRBD2. Germline values: CDR1 MNHEY, CDR2 SVGAGI. This CDR3 has 14 residues. V lost 6 bases to trimming and J lost 4 bases; unmatched junction nucleotides: 9. The CDR3 loop reads CASSLGEGAYEQYF. In nucleotides, the CDR3 is TGTGCCAGCAGCCTCGGGGAGGGAGCGTACGAGCAGTACTTC.